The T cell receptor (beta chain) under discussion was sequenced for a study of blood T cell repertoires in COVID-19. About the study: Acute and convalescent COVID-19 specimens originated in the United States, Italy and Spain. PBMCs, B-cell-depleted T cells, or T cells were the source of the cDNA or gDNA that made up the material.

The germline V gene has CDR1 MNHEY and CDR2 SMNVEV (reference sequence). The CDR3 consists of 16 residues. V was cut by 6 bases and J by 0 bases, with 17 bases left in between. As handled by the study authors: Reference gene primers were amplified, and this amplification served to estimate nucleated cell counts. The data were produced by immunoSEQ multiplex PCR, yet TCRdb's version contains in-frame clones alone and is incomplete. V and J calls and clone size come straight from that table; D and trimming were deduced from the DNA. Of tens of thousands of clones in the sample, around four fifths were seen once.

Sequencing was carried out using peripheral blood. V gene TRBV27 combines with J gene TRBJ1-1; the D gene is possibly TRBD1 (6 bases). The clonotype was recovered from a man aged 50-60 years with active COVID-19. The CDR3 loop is CASSHTGKRMNTEAFF. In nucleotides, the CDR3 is TGTGCCAGCAGCCACACAGGGAAGAGGATGAACACTGAAGCTTTCTTT.